Described below is a single TCR beta chain sequence and its context. This clonotype was seen ten or more times. Its antigen is currently not known. Base qualities are missing; no much larger clone stands one base away. The CDR1 and CDR2 encoded by the germline V gene (reference sequence) are DFQATT and SNEGSKA. The CDR3, from cysteine to phenylalanine, totals 13 residues. Only the CDR3 DNA stays, 39 bases, in frame from base 1. V is shortened by 5 bases, J by 2 bases, and the region joining them spans 12 bases. This sample is part of a study of T cells after yellow fever vaccination (dated by TCRdb to about 2019). General notes on the study: Libraries from fractions with low cell numbers were prepared with the SMART-Seq v4 Ultra Low Input RNA kit. Bulk TCR alpha and beta repertoires were sequenced longitudinally to track T-cell clones before and after primary and booster YFV17D yellow fever vaccination. Two healthy male donors, one aged 18 to 29 and one aged 30 to 40 years, made up the cohort. Bulk PBMC replicates and cell subsets were isolated from blood drawn at multiple timepoints before and after both primary and secondary immunization. On the study overall, not on this receptor specifically: Computational filtering was needed because FACS-sorted repertoires could contain abundant contaminating clonotypes from the bulk population. The secondary T-cell response was found to be weaker but faster than the primary response, with a peak reached on day 5 rather than on day 15. Only a couple of donors were included in the study, so the extent to which the findings can be generalized is limited. A small fraction of clonotypes showed up in both the CD4 and CD8 compartments, probably as a result of convergent recombination. Most clones expanded after primary vaccination were re-detected after the booster (almost 98% of CD4 and approximately 89% of CD8), suggesting broad memory maintenance.

TCR cDNA was made using 5'RACE template switching, a step that added a universal primer site and unique molecular identifiers. Priming of cDNA synthesis was performed from both the TCR alpha and TCR beta constant segments. Library amplification involved two PCR steps, and the second step added sample barcodes and sequencing adapters. Sequencing of the libraries was done on either Illumina HiSeq 2500 (2x100 bp) or NovaSeq (2x150 bp). The original methods were these. MIGEC handled demultiplexing of reads and collapsing into UMI consensus sequences, while MiXCR performed V(D)J alignment. Vaccine-responding clonotypes were defined with edgeR using replicate PBMC samples, requiring FDR below 0.01 and a log2 fold change above 5 up to day 15. Bulk clonotypes were assigned CD4 or CD8 identity according to which sequenced CD4 or CD8 repertoire held them at higher abundance. The public reads were reanalyzed by TCRdb: fastp trimming at Q25, MiXCR alignment, in-frame beta chains only. Identical CDR3 protein sequences are pooled into one entry, listed with their most common genes and DNA. TCRdb, not the original authors, processed these V and J calls. Counted in this sample were roughly 340,000 distinct CDR3 sequences; over 8% of them appeared once. The ten most abundant clones make up more than 15% of the sample.

Per the publication, the treatment or condition label means: live attenuated yellow fever vaccine strain. At every blood-draw timepoint, two biological replicates of bulk PBMCs were collected. A standard Ficoll-Paque protocol was used to isolate PBMCs from peripheral blood. TriZol was used to extract RNA from bulk PBMCs, CD4 and CD8 fractions, and dextramer-positive and dextramer-negative fractions. The receptor comes from a man younger than 35 who received the YFV17D yellow fever vaccine. This sample comprised PBMCs, obtained on the day of the first yellow fever vaccination. The rearranged segments are TRBV20-1 and TRBJ2-5, with the D gene too uncertain to name. The CDR3 corresponds to CSALSTVQETQYF. DNA sequence: TGCAGTGCTCTATCAACAGTACAAGAGACCCAGTACTTC.